These T cell receptor beta chains were read from a single sample in a study of response to subunit inactivated influenza vaccine. MiXCR was run by TCRdb on the RT-PCR reads, yielding one entry per CDR3 protein. The sample includes 630,000 or so distinct CDR3 sequences, more than 15% seen only once; the top ten take roughly 12%. The specimen comprised PBMCs from blood, sampled about 11 days after vaccination. The source of these receptors is a man over 45 who received an inactivated influenza vaccine. Each CDR3 is given with its conserved first and last residue. A D gene is named only where the DNA matches it firmly. Part of the rows lack a size; the others show once, few, many or a class for expanded clones.

NA,TRBV11-2,TRBJ2-1,13,few,CASSFSNNNEQFF
NA,TRBV19,TRBJ1-1,14,few,CASRAQGTNTEAFF
TRBD2,TRBV30,TRBJ2-3,15,NA,CAWAPGSGRTDTQYF
NA,TRBV2,TRBJ2-7,14,few,CASKGAGSTYEQYF
TRBD1,TRBV29-1,TRBJ2-3,14,NA,CSVEWRDRTDTQYF
NA,TRBV11-2,TRBJ2-3,19,many,CASSAGTAPGTLFTDTQYF
NA,TRBV12-3/TRBV12-4,TRBJ1-1,15,few,CASSFGSYMNTEAFF
NA,TRBV20-1,TRBJ2-7,11,NA,CSAKGPYEQYF
TRBD1,TRBV28,TRBJ2-3,16,NA,CASSLLSTGFFYTQYF
NA,TRBV5-4,TRBJ2-4,14,few,CASSLNRGKNIQYF
TRBD2,TRBV19,TRBJ2-5,16,NA,CASSPLASGSQETQYF
NA,TRBV6-5,TRBJ1-2,12,many,CASKSQGQGYTF
NA,TRBV18,TRBJ2-1,12,many,CASSPTEIEQFF
TRBD1,TRBV6-2/TRBV6-3,TRBJ2-7,17,few,CASSSRRKQGLDYEQYF
TRBD1,TRBV9,TRBJ2-6,20,NA,CASSARREGQGGSGANVLTF
TRBD1,TRBV7-3,TRBJ2-3,17,many,CASSLKRAGGFTDTQYF
NA,TRBV10-3,TRBJ1-1,13,NA,CAISAGEGTEAFF
TRBD2,TRBV6-2/TRBV6-3,TRBJ2-7,16,NA,CASSYQSFSGGYEQYF
TRBD1,TRBV5-5,TRBJ1-4,15,NA,CASSSSGQGGEKLFF
TRBD1,TRBV20-1,TRBJ1-2,14,many,CSASEQGAQTGYTF
TRBD2,TRBV7-6,TRBJ2-1,15,NA,CASSSGLARGNEQFF
TRBD1,TRBV20-1,TRBJ1-5,16,NA,CSADKNGQGTNQPQHF
TRBD2,TRBV5-1,TRBJ2-1,17,NA,CASSLNPTSVLYNEQFF
NA,TRBV5-1,TRBJ2-2,15,few,CASSLDMGYTGELFF
NA,TRBV3-1,TRBJ1-1,13,few,CASSPLPDAEAFF
TRBD2,TRBV15,TRBJ2-6,18,many,CATSRDGRLAPGANVLTF
NA,TRBV5-1,TRBJ1-1,17,NA,CASSLAQGPGLNTEAFF
NA,TRBV29-1,TRBJ2-1,12,few,CSVEGRGNEQFF
TRBD1,TRBV7-8,TRBJ1-1,17,few,CASSLADRGIMNTEAFF
NA,TRBV3-1,TRBJ1-6,17,many,CASSRGAGAPLNSPLHF
NA,TRBV28,TRBJ1-3,13,few,CASHRGVGNTIYF
TRBD2,TRBV10-1,TRBJ2-3,14,NA,CASSETRRRGEQYF
TRBD2,TRBV20-1,TRBJ2-4,17,few,CSASASGGAVAKNIQYF
NA,TRBV6-1,TRBJ2-4,14,NA,CASSPRGGRGIQYF
NA,TRBV9,TRBJ2-1,16,NA,CASSARGAVAYNEQFF
TRBD1,TRBV2,TRBJ2-7,13,NA,CASTPDRGYEQYF
NA,TRBV12-3/TRBV12-4,TRBJ2-7,13,many,CASSSSSLYEQYF
NA,TRBV18,TRBJ2-7,12,many,CASSPERNEQYF